This entry describes one T cell receptor beta chain. The antigen is undetermined. This entry comes from a study of cytomegalovirus exposure and HLA in healthy donors. The overall study: Earlier work reported 100 million to 130 million unique TCR beta sequences from some 170 million T cells. Study observations and caveats: Researchers reported in a later analysis that a missense DCLRE1C variant was tied to TCR beta V- and J-gene trimming. Excluded were some V segments that proved indistinguishable, including TRBV6-2 and TRBV6-3. Clonal expansion was found to be greater in HLA-associated TCR beta chains than in equally common others in a later analysis.

V was cut by 3 bases and J by 5 bases, with 17 bases left in between. Germline values: CDR1 SGDLS, CDR2 YYNGEE. The CDR3 runs to 15 residues. PCR involved 60 Vbeta and 13 Jbeta primers. Sequenced by immunoSEQ multiplex PCR; TCRdb stores in-frame clones only, minus some. The sample lists 130,000 to 150,000 clones; about 73% were seen once. The rearrangement joins TRBV9 to TRBJ1-1, with D perhaps TRBD1 (5 bases). This TCR was sampled from a man in his forties in good health and CMV-seropositive. The sample taken for sequencing was PBMCs. CDR3 sequence (DNA): TGTGCCAGCAGCGCTAAGGACACGGTGGGGACTGAAGCTTTCTTT. As protein: CASSAKDTVGTEAFF.